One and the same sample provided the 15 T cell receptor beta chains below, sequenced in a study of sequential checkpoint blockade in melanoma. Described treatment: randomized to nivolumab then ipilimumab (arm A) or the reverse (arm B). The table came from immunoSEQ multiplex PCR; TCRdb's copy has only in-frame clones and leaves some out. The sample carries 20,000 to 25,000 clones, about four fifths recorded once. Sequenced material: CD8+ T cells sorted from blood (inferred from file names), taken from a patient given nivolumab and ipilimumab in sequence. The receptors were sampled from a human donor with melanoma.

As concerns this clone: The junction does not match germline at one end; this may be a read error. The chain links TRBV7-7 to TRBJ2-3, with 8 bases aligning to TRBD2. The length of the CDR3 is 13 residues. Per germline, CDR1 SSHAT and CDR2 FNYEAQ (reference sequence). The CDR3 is CASSSGLEWTQYF. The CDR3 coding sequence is TGTGCTAGCAGCTCGGGACTAGAATGGACGCAGTATTTT.

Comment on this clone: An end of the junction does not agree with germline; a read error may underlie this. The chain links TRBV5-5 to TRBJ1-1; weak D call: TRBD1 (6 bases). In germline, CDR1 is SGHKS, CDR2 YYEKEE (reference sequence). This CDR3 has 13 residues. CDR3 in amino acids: CASSLSDRTPTPF. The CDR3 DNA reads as TGTGCCAGCAGCCTATCGGACAGAACCCCTACCCCATTT.

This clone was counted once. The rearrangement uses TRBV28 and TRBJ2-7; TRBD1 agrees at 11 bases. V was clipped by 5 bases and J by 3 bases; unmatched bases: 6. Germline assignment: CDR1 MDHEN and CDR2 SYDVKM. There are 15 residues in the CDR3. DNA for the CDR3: TGTGCCAGCAGTCGAACCGGGACAGGGGGCTACGAGCAGTACTTC. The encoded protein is CASSRTGTGGYEQYF.

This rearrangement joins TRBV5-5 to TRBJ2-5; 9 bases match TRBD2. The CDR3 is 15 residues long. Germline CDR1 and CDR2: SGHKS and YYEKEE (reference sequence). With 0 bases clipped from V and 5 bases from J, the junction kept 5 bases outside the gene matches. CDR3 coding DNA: TGTGCCAGCAGCTTGGGGACTAGCGAAGGGGAGACCCAGTACTTC. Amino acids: CASSLGTSEGETQYF.

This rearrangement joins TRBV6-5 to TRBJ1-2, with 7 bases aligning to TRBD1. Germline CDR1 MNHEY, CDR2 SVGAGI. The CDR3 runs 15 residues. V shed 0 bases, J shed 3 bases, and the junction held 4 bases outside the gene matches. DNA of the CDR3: TGTGCCAGCAGTTACTCGAACAGGGGCTACTATGGCTACACCTTC. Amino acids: CASSYSNRGYYGYTF.

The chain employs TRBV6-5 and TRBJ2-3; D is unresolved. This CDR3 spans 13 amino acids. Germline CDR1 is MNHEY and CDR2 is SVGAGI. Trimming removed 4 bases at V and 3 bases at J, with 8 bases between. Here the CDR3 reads CASSWLVTDTQYF. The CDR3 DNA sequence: TGTGCCAGCAGTTGGTTAGTGACAGATACGCAGTATTTT.

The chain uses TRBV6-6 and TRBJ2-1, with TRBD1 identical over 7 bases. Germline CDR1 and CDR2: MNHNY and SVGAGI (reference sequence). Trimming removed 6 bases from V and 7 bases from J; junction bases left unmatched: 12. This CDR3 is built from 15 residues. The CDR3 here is CASSPGTVGGNEQFF. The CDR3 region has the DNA TGTGCCAGCAGCCCGGGGACAGTGGGCGGTAATGAGCAGTTCTTC.

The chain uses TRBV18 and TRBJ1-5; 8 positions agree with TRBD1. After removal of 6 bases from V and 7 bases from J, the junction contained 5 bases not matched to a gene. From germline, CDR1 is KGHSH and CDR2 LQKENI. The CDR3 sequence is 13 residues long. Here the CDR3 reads CASSDRVEQPQHF. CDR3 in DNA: TGTGCCAGCTCGGACAGGGTTGAGCAGCCCCAGCATTTT.

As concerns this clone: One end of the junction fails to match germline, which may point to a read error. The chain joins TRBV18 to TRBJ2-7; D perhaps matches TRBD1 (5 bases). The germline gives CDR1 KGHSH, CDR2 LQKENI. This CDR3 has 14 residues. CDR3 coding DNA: TGTGCCAGCTCACCATCAAACACAGCTACAGGTTGGGCATTC. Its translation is CASSPSNTATGWAF.

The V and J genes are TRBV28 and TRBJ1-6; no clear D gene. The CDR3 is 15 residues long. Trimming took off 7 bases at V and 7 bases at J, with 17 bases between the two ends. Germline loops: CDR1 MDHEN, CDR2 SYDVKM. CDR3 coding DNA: TGTGCCAGCACCATTGACTCGGCTACCAATTCACCCCTCCACTTT. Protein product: CASTIDSATNSPLHF.

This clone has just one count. The CDR3, as DNA: TGTGCCTGGAGTGTTGAGGTCTACGAGCAGTACTTC. Protein: CAWSVEVYEQYF. The gene calls are TRBV30 and TRBJ2-7; D ambiguous. Trimming left V 0 bases short and J 3 bases short, with 6 bases between. Germline CDR1 and CDR2: GTSNPN and SVGIG (reference sequence). CDR3 size: 12 residues.

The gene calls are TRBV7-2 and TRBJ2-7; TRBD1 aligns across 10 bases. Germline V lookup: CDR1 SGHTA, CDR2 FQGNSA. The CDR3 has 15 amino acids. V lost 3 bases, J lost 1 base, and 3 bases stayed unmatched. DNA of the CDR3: TGTGCCAGCAGCTTGACAGGGGGCGCGTCCTACGAGCAGTACTTC. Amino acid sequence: CASSLTGGASYEQYF.

CDR3: CASKPRLAGAGTDTQYF. CDR3 bases: TGCGCCAGCAAACCACGACTAGCGGGAGCAGGCACAGATACGCAGTATTTT. The chain employs TRBV4-3 and TRBJ2-3; 12 bases align to TRBD2. This CDR3 region has 17 residues. The germline gives CDR1 LGHNA, CDR2 YSLEER. J was trimmed by 1 base and V by 7 bases; bases with no gene match: 9.

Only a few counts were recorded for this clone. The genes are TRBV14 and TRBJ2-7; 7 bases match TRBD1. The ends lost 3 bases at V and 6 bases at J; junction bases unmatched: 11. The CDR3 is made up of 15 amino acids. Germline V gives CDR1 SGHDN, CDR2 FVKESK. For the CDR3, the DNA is TGTGCCAGCAGCCAGTGGACAGGCGGACCGGGCGAGCAGTACTTC. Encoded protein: CASSQWTGGPGEQYF.

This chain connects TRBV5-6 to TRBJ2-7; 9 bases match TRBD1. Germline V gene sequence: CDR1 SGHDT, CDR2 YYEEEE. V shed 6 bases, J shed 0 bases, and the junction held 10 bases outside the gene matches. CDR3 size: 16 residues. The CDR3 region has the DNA TGTGCCAGCACAACTGAGGGACAGGGCCTCTCCTACGAGCAGTACTTC. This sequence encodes CASTTEGQGLSYEQYF. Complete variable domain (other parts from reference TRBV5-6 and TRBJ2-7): DAGVTQSPTHLIKTRGQQVTLRCSPKSGHDTVSWYQQALGQGPQFIFQYYEEEERQRGNFPDRFSGHQFPNYSSELNVNALLLGDSALYLCASTTEGQGLSYEQYFGPGTRLTVT.